The TCR beta chain under discussion was sequenced for a study of T-cell reconstitution after alpha-beta-depleted transplantation in children. The TCRbeta library incorporated unique molecular identifiers. TCRdb fed the PCR reads into MiXCR, producing one record per CDR3 protein. The sample shows just under 550,000 distinct CDR3 sequences, around 16% of them seen only once. Trimming left V 3 bases short and J 14 bases short, with 17 bases between. The CDR3 extends over 13 amino acids. Germline V gene lookup returns CDR1 SEHNR and CDR2 FQNEAQ (reference sequence). The sequence came from a human donor who donated a stem cell graft to a child with acute lymphoblastic leukemia. The chain links TRBV7-9 to TRBJ2-1, with unresolved D. The input for sequencing was PBMCs from the stem cell graft donor, taken from the stem cell graft. The CDR3 spells CASSFGSGPVEFF. CDR3 in DNA: TGTGCCAGCAGCTTTGGATCGGGCCCAGTGGAGTTCTTC.